These 2 T cell receptor beta chains were sequenced from one sample in a study of T-cell memory formation after mild COVID-19. Via MiXCR, TCRdb re-called the 5' RACE reads, giving one row per CDR3 protein. Of 550,000 to 600,000 distinct CDR3 sequences in the sample, 15% to 20% were seen once. The sequenced sample was PBMCs or a T cell subset sorted from them (not recorded which). All receptors come from an adult woman who had mild COVID-19 (a few samples of this study predate the infection). Cell type and time point are not known.

V is TRBV27 and J is TRBJ2-5, with 7 bases fitting TRBD1. This CDR3 has 16 amino acids. Trimming removed 5 bases from V and 4 bases from J; junction bases left unmatched: 13. Germline V gives CDR1 MNHEY, CDR2 SMNVEV (reference sequence). The CDR3 here is CASSADRLAGGETQYF. The CDR3 DNA reads TGTGCCAGCAGTGCGGACAGGTTAGCTGGGGGAGAGACCCAGTACTTC.

The chain has TRBV6-5 and TRBJ1-1, with a weak D call TRBD1 (5 bases). The CDR3 has 15 residues. V shed 8 bases and J shed 2 bases, with 18 bases lying between them. CDR1 MNHEY and CDR2 SVGAGI come from the germline V gene. DNA for the CDR3: TGTGCCAGCCGCCTGGGGGGGAGGAGAAACACTGAAGCTTTCTTT. Protein: CASRLGGRRNTEAFF.